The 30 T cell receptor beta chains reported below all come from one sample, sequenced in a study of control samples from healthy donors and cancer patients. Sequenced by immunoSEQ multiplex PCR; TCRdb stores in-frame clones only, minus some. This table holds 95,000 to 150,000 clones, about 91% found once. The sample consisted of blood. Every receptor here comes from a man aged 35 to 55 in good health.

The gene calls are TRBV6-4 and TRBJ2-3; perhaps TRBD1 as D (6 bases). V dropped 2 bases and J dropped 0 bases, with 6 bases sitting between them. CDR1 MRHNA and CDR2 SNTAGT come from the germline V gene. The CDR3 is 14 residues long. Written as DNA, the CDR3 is TGTGCCAGCAGTGACCAGGGGAGCACAGATACGCAGTATTTT. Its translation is CASSDQGSTDTQYF.

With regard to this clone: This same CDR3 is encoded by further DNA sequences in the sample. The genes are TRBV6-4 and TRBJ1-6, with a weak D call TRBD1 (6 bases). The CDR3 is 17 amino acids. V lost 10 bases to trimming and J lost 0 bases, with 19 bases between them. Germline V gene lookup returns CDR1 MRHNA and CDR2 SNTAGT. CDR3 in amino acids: CAIISKRGSSYNSPLHF. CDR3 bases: TGTGCCATCATCAGCAAAAGGGGGAGCTCCTATAATTCACCCCTCCACTTT.

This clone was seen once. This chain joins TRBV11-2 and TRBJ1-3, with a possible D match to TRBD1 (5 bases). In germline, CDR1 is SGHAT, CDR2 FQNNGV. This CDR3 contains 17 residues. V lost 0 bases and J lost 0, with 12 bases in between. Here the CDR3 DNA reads TGTGCCAGCAGCTTAGAGACAGTTCCACGCTCTGGAAACACCATATATTTT. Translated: CASSLETVPRSGNTIYF.

The CDR3, as DNA: TGTGCCAGTAGTATCGGGACATTCTATGGCTACACCTTC. Protein sequence: CASSIGTFYGYTF. The V and J genes are TRBV19 and TRBJ1-2; TRBD1 might be the D (6 bases). CDR1 and CDR2 (germline): LNHDA, SQIVND (reference sequence). Trimming cost V 3 bases and J 4 bases, with 9 bases left between them. The CDR3 extends over 13 amino acids. The full variable domain, with the rest looked up from reference TRBV19 and TRBJ1-2, is DGGITQSPKYLFRKEGQNVTLSCEQNLNHDAMYWYRQDPGQGLRLIYYSQIVNDFQKGDIAEGYSVSREKKESFPLTVTSAQKNPTAFYLCASSIGTFYGYTFGSGTRLTVV.

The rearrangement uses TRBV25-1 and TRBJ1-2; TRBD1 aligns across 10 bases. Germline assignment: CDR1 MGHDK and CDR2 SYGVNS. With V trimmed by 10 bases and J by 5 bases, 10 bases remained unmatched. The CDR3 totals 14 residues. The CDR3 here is CATSGTGEWYGYTF. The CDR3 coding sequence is TGTGCCACCTCCGGGACAGGGGAATGGTATGGCTACACCTTC.

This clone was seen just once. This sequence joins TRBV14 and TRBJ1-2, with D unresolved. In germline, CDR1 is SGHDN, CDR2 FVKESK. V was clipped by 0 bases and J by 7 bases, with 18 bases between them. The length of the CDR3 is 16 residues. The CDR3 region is CASSQDLAARVVGYTF. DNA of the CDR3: TGTGCCAGCAGCCAAGATTTGGCGGCTAGAGTTGTTGGCTACACCTTC.

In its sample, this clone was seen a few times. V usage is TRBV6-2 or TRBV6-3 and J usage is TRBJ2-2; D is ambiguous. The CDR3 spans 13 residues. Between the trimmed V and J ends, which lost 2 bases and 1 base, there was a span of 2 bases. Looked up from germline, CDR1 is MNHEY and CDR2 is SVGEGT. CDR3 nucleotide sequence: TGTGCCAGCAGTTACATGAACACCGGGGAGCTGTTTTTT. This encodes CASSYMNTGELFF.

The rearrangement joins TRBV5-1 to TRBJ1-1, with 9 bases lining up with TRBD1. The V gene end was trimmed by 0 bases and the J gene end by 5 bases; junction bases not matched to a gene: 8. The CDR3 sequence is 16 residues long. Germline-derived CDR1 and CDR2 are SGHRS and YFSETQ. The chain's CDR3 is CASSLGATGGATEAFF. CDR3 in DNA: TGCGCCAGCAGCTTGGGAGCTACAGGGGGCGCAACTGAAGCTTTCTTT.

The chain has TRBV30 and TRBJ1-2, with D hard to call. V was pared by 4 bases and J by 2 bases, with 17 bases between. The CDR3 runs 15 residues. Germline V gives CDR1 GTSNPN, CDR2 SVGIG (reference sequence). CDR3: CAWTSPPGGNYGYTF. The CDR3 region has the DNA TGTGCCTGGACTTCCCCCCCGGGAGGAAACTATGGCTACACCTTC.

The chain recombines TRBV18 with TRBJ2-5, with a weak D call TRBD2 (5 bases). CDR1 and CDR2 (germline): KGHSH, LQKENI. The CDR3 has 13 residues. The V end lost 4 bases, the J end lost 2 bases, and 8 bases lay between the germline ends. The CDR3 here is CASSLDLQETQYF. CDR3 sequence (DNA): TGTGCCAGCTCACTGGACTTACAAGAGACCCAGTACTTC.

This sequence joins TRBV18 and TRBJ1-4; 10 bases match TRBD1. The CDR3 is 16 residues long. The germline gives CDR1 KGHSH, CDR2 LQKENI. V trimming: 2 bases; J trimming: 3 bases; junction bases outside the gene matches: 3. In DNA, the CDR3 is TGTGCCAGCTCACCAACGGACAGGGGGGCTAATGAAAAACTGTTTTTT. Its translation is CASSPTDRGANEKLFF.

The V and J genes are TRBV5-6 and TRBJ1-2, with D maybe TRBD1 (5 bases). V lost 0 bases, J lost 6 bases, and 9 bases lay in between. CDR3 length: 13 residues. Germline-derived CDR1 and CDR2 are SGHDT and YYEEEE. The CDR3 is CASSLGQGHGYTF. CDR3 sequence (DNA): TGTGCCAGCAGCTTGGGCCAGGGCCATGGCTACACCTTC.

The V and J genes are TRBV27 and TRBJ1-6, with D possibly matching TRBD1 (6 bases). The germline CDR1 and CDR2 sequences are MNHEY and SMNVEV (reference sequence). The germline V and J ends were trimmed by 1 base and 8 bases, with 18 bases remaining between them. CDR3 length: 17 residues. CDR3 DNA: TGTGCCAGCAGTTTATTTGGGGGGCGCAATCCCGATTCACCCCTCCACTTT. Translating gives CASSLFGGRNPDSPLHF.

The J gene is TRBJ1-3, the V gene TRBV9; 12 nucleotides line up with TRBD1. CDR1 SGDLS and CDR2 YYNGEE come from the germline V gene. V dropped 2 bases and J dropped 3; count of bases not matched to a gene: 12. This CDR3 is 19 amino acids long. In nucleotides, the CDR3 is TGTGCCAGCAGCGTGTCCCCGGGACAGGGGGCGATTTTTGGAAACACCATATATTTT. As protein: CASSVSPGQGAIFGNTIYF.

CDR3 DNA: TGTGCCAGCAGCCCGACAGGGAAATCCTACGAGCAGTACTTC. It is translated as CASSPTGKSYEQYF. This rearrangement joins TRBV7-9 to TRBJ2-7, with TRBD1 matching over 7 bases. Germline CDR1 is SEHNR and CDR2 is FQNEAQ (reference sequence). The CDR3 loop spans 14 amino acids. V gave up 5 bases and J gave up 1 base; unmatched junction bases: 5.

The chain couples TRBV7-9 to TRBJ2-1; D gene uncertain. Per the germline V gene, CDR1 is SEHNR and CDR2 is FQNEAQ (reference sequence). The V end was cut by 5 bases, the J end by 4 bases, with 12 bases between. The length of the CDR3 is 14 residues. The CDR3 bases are TGTGCCAGCAGCCCCGAAGGAGCGTACAATGAGCAGTTCTTC. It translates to CASSPEGAYNEQFF.

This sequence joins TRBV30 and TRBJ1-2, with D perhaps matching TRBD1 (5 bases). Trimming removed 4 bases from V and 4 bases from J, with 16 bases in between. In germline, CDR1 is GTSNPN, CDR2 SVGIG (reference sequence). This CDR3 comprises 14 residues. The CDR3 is CAWNSLTGSYGYTF. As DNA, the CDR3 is TGTGCCTGGAATAGCCTCACAGGCTCCTATGGCTACACCTTC.

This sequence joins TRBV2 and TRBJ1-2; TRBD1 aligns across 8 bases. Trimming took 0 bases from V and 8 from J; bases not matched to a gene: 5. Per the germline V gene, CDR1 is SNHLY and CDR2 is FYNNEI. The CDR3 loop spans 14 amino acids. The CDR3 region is CASSEAARTGGYTF. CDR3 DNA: TGTGCCAGCAGTGAAGCGGCCCGGACAGGGGGCTACACCTTC.

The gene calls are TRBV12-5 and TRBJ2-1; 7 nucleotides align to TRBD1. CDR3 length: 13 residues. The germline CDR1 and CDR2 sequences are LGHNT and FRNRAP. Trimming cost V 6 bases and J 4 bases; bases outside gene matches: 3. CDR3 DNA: TGTGCTAGTGGCCCGACAGGGTACAATGAGCAGTTCTTC. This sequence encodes CASGPTGYNEQFF.

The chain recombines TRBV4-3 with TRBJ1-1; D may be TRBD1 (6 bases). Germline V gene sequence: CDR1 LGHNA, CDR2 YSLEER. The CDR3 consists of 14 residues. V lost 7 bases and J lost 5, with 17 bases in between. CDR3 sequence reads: CASTFTGTRTEAFF. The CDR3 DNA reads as TGCGCCAGCACCTTTACAGGGACAAGGACTGAAGCTTTCTTT.

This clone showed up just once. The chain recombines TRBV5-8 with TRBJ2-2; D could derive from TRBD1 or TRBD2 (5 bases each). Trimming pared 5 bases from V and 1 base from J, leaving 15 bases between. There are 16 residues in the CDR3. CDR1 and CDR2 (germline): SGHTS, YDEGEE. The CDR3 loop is CASSMWGTMNTGELFF. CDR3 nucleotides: TGTGCCAGCAGTATGTGGGGGACGATGAACACCGGGGAGCTGTTTTTT.

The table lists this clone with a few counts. The CDR3, as DNA: TGTGCCAGCAGCACACATTCCGGGACTAGCAAGTACTTC. Residues: CASSTHSGTSKYF. The chain combines TRBV3-1 (or the pseudogene TRBV3-2) with TRBJ2-7; the match to TRBD2 covers 9 bases. In germline, CDR1 is LGHDT, CDR2 YNNKEL (reference sequence). The CDR3 totals 13 residues. V shed 5 bases, J shed 11 bases, and the junction held 10 bases outside the gene matches.

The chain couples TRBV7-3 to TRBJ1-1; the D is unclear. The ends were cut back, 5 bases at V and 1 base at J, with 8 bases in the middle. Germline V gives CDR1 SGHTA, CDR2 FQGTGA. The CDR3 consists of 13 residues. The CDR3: CASSTRANTEAFF. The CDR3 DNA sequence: TGTGCCAGCAGCACTAGAGCGAACACTGAAGCTTTCTTT.

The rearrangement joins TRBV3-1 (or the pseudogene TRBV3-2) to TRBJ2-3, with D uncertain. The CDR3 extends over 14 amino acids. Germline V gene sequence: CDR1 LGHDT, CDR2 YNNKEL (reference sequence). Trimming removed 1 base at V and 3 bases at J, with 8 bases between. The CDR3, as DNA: TGTGCCAGCAGCCAAGCCCCCGTAACAGATACGCAGTATTTT. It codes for CASSQAPVTDTQYF.

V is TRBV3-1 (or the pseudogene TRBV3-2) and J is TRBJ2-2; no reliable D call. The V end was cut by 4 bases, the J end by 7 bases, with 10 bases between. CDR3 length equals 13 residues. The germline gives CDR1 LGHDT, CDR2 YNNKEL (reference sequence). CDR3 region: CASSRSAHGELFF. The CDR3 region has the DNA TGTGCCAGCAGCCGGTCAGCTCACGGGGAGCTGTTTTTT.

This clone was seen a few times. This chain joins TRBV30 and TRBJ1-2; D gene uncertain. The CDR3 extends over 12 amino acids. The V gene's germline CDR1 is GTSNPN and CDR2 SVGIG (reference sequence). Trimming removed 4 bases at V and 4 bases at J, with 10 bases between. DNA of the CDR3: TGTGCCTGGACAGAGGGTACCTATGGCTACACCTTC. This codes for CAWTEGTYGYTF. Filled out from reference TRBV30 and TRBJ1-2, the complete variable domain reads SQTIHQWPATLVQPVGSPLSLECTVEGTSNPNLYWYRQAAGRGLQLLFYSVGIGQISSEVPQNLSASRPQDRQFILSSKKLLLSDSGFYLCAWTEGTYGYTFGSGTRLTVV.

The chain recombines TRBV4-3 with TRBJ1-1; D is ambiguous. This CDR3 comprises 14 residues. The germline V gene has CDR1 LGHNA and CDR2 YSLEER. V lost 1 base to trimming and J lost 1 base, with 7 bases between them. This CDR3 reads CASSQGWANTEAFF. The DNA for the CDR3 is TGCGCCAGCAGCCAAGGATGGGCGAACACTGAAGCTTTCTTT.

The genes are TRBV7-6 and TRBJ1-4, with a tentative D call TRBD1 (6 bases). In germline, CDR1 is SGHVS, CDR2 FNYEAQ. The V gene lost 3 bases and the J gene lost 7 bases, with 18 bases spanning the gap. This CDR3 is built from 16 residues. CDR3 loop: CASSLNLGAEGEKLFF. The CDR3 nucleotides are TGTGCCAGCAGCTTGAACTTGGGGGCAGAAGGTGAAAAACTGTTTTTT.

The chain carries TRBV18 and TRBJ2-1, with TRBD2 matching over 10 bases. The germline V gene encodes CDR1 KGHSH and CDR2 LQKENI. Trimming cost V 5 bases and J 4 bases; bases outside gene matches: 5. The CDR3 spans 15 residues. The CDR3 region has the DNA TGTGCCAGCTCAACCCAGCGGGGGGGGTACAATGAGCAGTTCTTC. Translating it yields CASSTQRGGYNEQFF.

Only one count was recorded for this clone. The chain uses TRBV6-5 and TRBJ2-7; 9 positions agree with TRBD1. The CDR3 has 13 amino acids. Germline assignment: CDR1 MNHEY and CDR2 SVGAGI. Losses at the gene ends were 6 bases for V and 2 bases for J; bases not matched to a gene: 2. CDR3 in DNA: TGTGCCAGCAGGGGACAGGGTACCTACGAGCAGTACTTC. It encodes CASRGQGTYEQYF.